The rows below give T cell receptor beta chains drawn from one sample of a study of radiotherapy plus CTLA-4 blockade in lung cancer. Sequenced by immunoSEQ multiplex PCR; TCRdb stores in-frame clones only, minus some. Counted here are about 40,000 clones, 79% occurring once; the ten biggest clones make up about a quarter. Sequencing was performed on peripheral blood, taken from a patient treated with radiotherapy plus ipilimumab. These receptors all come from a human donor with non-small cell lung cancer that progressed on radiotherapy plus ipilimumab. The CDR3 runs from the conserved cysteine through the conserved F or W.

v_gene | CDR3aa
TRBV4-2 | CASSQDTGGDTQYF
TRBV7-9 | CASTLGLGQGTDTQYF
TRBV19 | CASSTQGKGANSPLHF
TRBV5-1 | CASRPGTSGGGQETQYF
TRBV14 | CASSQGDRGQPQHF
TRBV7-9 | CASSVGQGLGRFF
TRBV6-5 | CASSPQGNTEAFF
TRBV27 | CASRAGILSNQPQHF
TRBV23-1 | CASSSPARGTEAFF
TRBV18 | CASSDRRNTGELFF
TRBV4-1 | CASSQERWEDGYTF
TRBV30 | CAWSLGGHPSYEQYF
TRBV9 | CASEPGTNTGELFF
TRBV2 | CASSVKRGGSNEQFF
TRBV10-1 | CASSESPPGREQYF
TRBV6-1 | CASSRKGEGNQPQHF
TRBV5-5 | CASSWGTANTGELFF
TRBV15 | CATSRAGRSNSPLHF
TRBV7-9 | CASSPKYRLAMNTEAFF
TRBV5-1 | CATRLAGTNNEQFF
TRBV2 | CASSEGEGSGANVLTF
TRBV2 | CASSDHQFYNEQFF
TRBV10-3 | CAISGRTGGTEAFF
TRBV10-3 | CAISDGHDLDSPLHF
TRBV5-1 | CASSRTSGTGVYEQYF
TRBV19 | CASSRDPGQGSYEQYF
TRBV15 | CATSRGGTSPRLQETQYF
TRBV14 | CASSQAGGRVTQYF
TRBV5-1 | CASSLDRVNTGELFF
TRBV19 | CASSIGTGLGLNTEAFF
TRBV7-2 | CASSRRGTGSNTGELFF
TRBV10-1 | CASSESTGVYGYTF
TRBV9 | CASSVAPGQNYGYTF
TRBV15 | CATSREGRLAATSYNEQFF
TRBV19 | CASSTWTGVNNQPQHF
TRBV19 | CASRSGGYSTTGELFF
TRBV29-1 | CSVARFQETQYF